The T cell receptor beta chain described here comes from a study of blood T cell repertoires in COVID-19. Study-level information: Spain, Italy and the United States supplied samples that represented acute and convalescent COVID-19.

Trimming took 0 bases from V and 4 from J; bases not matched to a gene: 3. Germline loops: CDR1 SGDLS, CDR2 YYNGEE. The CDR3 has 16 amino acids. TCRdb's copy holds only in-frame clones and misses some; the assay was immunoSEQ multiplex PCR. The data show a few hundred thousand clones, with approximately 85% seen just once and more than 2% held by the top ten. Donors in Cohort 3 who had recovered were those with two negative PCRs, healthcare professional clearance, or resolution of their symptoms. This TCR derives from a man younger than 45 who had recovered from COVID-19. Sequencing was done on a sample of PBMCs or T cells enriched from blood (not recorded which). The rearrangement joins TRBV9 to TRBJ2-1, with 11 positions matching TRBD2. CDR3 in DNA: TGTGCCAGCAGCGTAGTTAGCGGGGGGGCATACAATGAGCAGTTCTTC. Its translation: CASSVVSGGAYNEQFF.